These 8 T cell receptor beta chains share one sample of origin, sequenced in a study of Tregs in tolerant kidney transplant recipients. Related graft donors supplied nonmyeloablative bone marrow transplants, and mixed chimerism was transient. Clones were read by immunoSEQ multiplex PCR, and TCRdb kept only the in-frame ones, dropping some. In all, the sample yields 25,000 to 40,000 clones. Sequencing used CD4+ T cells from blood (PBMCs), obtained 24 months after the transplant. Receptors originate from a human patient who received a combined kidney and bone marrow transplant. Some T cells could come from the graft donor.

Points on this clone: The sequence runs out 3 residues before the end of the CDR3; the remainder is reconstructed from the germline J gene. This sequence joins TRBV11-2 and TRBJ2-7; 7 positions agree with TRBD2. CDR1 is SGHAT and CDR2 is FQNNGV in the germline V gene. The CDR3 contains 15 residues. V dropped 2 bases and J dropped 5; count of bases not matched to a gene: 9. The sequenced part of the CDR3 DNA is TGTGCCAGCAGCTTATCGACTAGCAACCGGAACGAG. This codes for CASSLSTSNRNE. The CDR3 in its entirety is CASSLSTSNRNEQYF.

In the case of this clone: The read terminates 3 residues ahead of where the CDR3 ends, so the germline J gene completes it. The chain links TRBV23-1 to TRBJ2-3; weak D call: TRBD1 (6 bases). TRBV23-1 is placed among ORFs of uncertain function. V shed 8 bases and J shed 3 bases, with 12 bases lying between them. This CDR3 comprises 13 residues. CDR3 in amino acids: CASETGFTDTQYF. Incomplete CDR3 DNA: TGCGCCAGCGAGACAGGCTTTACAGATACG.

Comment on this clone: The read ends 3 residues before the CDR3 terminus; that terminus is restored from the germline J gene. The chain carries TRBV20-1 and TRBJ2-3, with D possibly matching TRBD2 (6 bases). This CDR3 spans 15 amino acids. CDR1 is DFQATT, CDR2 SNEGSKA, per germline (reference sequence). The germline V and J ends were trimmed by 2 bases and 2 bases, with 14 bases remaining between them. Here the CDR3 reads CSARKSSEITDTQYF. CDR3 DNA (partial): TGCAGTGCTAGAAAATCTAGCGAGATCACAGATACG.

With respect to this clone: The read stops 3 residues short of the end of the CDR3; the missing end is completed from the germline J gene. The gene calls are TRBV5-1 and TRBJ2-1, with 10 bases lining up with TRBD2. CDR1 and CDR2 (germline): SGHRS, YFSETQ. CDR3 length: 14 residues. The trim removed 7 bases at V and 8 bases at J, leaving 9 bases unmatched. The DNA read from the CDR3 is TGCGCCAGCTTTCGGGTAGCGGGAGGTGATGAG. Translated: CASFRVAGGDE. The full CDR3 reads CASFRVAGGDEQFF.

A note on this clone: The read stops 3 residues short of the end of the CDR3; the missing end is completed from the germline J gene. The chain links TRBV19 to TRBJ2-3; 10 bases agree with TRBD1. Germline V CDR1 and CDR2: LNHDA, SQIVND (reference sequence). This CDR3 has 16 amino acids. The V and J ends lost 3 bases and 0 bases, in that order; junction bases with no gene match: 3. CDR3 protein: CASSIWDRGSTDTQYF. CDR3 bases read: TGTGCCAGTAGTATCTGGGACAGGGGTAGCACAGATACG.

A remark on this clone: The read ends 3 residues early relative to the CDR3; the germline J gene fills the gap. V and J are TRBV10-1 and TRBJ2-7, with TRBD2 identical over 9 bases. The germline V gene encodes CDR1 WNHNN and CDR2 SYGVQD (reference sequence). The V gene end was trimmed by 7 bases and the J gene end by 4 bases; junction bases not matched to a gene: 5. The CDR3 contains 13 residues. The DNA read from the CDR3 is TGCGCCAGCACCCCGCGGGAGGGTTACGAG. This codes for CASTPREGYE. The complete CDR3 protein is CASTPREGYEQYF.

Note on this clone: The read stops 3 residues short of the end of the CDR3; the missing end is completed from the germline J gene. This rearrangement joins TRBV7-2 to TRBJ2-1; 13 bases fit TRBD2. The CDR3 extends over 15 amino acids. With 5 bases clipped from V and 8 bases from J, the junction kept 6 bases outside the gene matches. Per the germline V gene, CDR1 is SGHTA and CDR2 is FQGNSA. The CDR3 here is CASSQLAGGPDEQFF. The CDR3 bases that were read are TGTGCCAGCAGCCAACTAGCGGGAGGGCCGGATGAG.

With regard to this clone: Coverage ceases 3 residues before the CDR3 finishes, and the germline J gene fills in the end. V is TRBV5-1 and J is TRBJ2-7, with a tentative D call TRBD1 (5 bases). Trimming removed 0 bases at V and 3 bases at J, with 10 bases between. The CDR3 is 14 residues long. The V gene's germline CDR1 is SGHRS and CDR2 YFSETQ. The CDR3 loop reads CASSLAGQGYEQYF. Incomplete CDR3 DNA: TGCGCCAGCAGCTTGGCCGGGCAGGGCTACGAG.